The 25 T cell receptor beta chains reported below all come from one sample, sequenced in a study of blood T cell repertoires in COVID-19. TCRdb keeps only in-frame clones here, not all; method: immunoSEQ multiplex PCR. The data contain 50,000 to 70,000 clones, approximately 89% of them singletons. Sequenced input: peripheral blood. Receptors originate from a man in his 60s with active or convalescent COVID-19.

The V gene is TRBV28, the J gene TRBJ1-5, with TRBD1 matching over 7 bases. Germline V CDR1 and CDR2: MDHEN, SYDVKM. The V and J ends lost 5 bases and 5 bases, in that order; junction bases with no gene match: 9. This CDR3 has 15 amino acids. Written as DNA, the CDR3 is TGTGCCAGCAGTCCCTCCCGGGACAGACATCAGCCCCAGCATTTT. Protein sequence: CASSPSRDRHQPQHF. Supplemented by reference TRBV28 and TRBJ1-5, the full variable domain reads DVKVTQSSRYLVKRTGEKVFLECVQDMDHENMFWYRQDPGLGLRLIYFSYDVKMKEKGDIPEGYSVSREKKERFSLILESASTNQTSMYLCASSPSRDRHQPQHFGDGTRLSIL.

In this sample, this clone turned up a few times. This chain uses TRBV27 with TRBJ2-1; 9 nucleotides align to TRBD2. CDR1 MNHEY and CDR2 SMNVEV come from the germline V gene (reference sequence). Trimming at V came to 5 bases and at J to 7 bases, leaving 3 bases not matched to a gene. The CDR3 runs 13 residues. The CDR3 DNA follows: TGTGCCAGCAGTCGGCGGGAGGGGAATGAGCAGTTCTTC. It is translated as CASSRREGNEQFF.

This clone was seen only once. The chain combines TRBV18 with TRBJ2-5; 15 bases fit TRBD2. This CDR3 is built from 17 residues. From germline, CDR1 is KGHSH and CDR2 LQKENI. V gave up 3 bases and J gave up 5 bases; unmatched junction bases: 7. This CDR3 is CASSPNSGLAGGETQYF. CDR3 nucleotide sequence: TGTGCCAGCTCACCGAACTCGGGACTAGCGGGGGGTGAGACCCAGTACTTC.

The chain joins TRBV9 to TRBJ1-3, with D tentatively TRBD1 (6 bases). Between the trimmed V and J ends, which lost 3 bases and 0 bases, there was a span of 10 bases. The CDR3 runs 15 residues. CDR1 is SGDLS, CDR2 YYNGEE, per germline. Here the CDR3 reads CASSETGFSGNTIYF. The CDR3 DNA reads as TGTGCCAGCAGCGAAACAGGGTTCTCTGGAAACACCATATATTTT. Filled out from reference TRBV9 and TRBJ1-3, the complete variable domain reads DSGVTQTPKHLITATGQRVTLRCSPRSGDLSVYWYQQSLDQGLQFLIQYYNGEERAKGNILERFSAQQFPDLHSELNLSSLELGDSALYFCASSETGFSGNTIYFGEGSWLTVV.

The CDR3 DNA follows: TGCAGTGCTAGAGACGGAGGGACGCAGTATTTT. Its protein is CSARDGGTQYF. The chain joins TRBV20-1 to TRBJ2-3; a weak D match, TRBD2 (6 bases). V dropped 0 bases and J dropped 9 bases, with 7 bases sitting between them. This CDR3 contains 11 residues. Germline V gene sequence: CDR1 DFQATT, CDR2 SNEGSKA (reference sequence).

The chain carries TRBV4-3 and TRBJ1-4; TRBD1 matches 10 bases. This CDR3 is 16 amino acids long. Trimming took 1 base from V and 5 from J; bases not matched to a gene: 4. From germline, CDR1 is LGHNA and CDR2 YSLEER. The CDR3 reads CASSQGPGQGNEKLFF. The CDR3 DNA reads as TGCGCCAGCAGCCAAGGTCCGGGACAGGGGAATGAAAAACTGTTTTTT.

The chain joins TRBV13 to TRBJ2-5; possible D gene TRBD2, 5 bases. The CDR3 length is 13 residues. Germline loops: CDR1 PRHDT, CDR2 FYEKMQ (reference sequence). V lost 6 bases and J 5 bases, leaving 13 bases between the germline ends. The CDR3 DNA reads TGTGCCAGCAGAAAAGGGCGGGTCGAGACCCAGTACTTC. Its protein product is CASRKGRVETQYF. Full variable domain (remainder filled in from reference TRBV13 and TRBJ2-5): AAGVIQSPRHLIKEKRETATLKCYPIPRHDTVYWYQQGPGQDPQFLISFYEKMQSDKGSIPDRFSAQQFSDYHSELNMSSLELGDSALYFCASRKGRVETQYFGPGTRLLVL.

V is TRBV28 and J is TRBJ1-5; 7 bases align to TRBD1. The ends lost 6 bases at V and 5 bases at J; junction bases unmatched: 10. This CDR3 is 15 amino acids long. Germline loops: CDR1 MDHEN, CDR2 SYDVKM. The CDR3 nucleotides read TGTGCCAGCAGCCGTGACAGGGTCTTATATCAGCCCCAGCATTTT. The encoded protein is CASSRDRVLYQPQHF.

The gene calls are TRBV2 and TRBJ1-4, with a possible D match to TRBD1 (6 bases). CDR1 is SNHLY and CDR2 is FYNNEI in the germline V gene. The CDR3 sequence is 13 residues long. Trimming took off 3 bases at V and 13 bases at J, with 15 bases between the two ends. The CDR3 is CASSEGAHGPLFF. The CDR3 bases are TGTGCCAGCAGTGAGGGGGCCCATGGTCCACTGTTTTTT.

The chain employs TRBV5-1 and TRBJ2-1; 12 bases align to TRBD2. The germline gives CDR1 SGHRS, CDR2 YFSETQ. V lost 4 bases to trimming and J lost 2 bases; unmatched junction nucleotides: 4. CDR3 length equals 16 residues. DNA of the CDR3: TGCGCCAGCAGCCCCCTAGCGGGAGGGCCCTACAATGAGCAGTTCTTC. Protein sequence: CASSPLAGGPYNEQFF. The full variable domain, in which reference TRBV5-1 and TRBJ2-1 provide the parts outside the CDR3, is KAGVTQTPRYLIKTRGQQVTLSCSPISGHRSVSWYQQTPGQGLQFLFEYFSETQRNKGNFPGRFSGRQFSNSRSEMNVSTLELGDSALYLCASSPLAGGPYNEQFFGPGTRLTVL.

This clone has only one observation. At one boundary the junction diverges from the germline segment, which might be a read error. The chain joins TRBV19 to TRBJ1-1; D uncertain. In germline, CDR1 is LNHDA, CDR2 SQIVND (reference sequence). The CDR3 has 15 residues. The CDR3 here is CASSIDRRENSEAFF. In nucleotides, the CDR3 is TGTGCCAGTAGTATAGATCGACGGGAGAACTCTGAAGCTTTCTTT.

CDR3 in DNA: TGTGCCAGCGGGATGGGGGGGCTCAACACCGGGGAGCTGTTTTTT. This translates into CASGMGGLNTGELFF. V is TRBV5-4 and J is TRBJ2-2, with D possibly being TRBD2 (7 bases). This CDR3 spans 15 amino acids. Germline CDR1 is SGHNT and CDR2 is YYREEE (reference sequence). Trimming removed 7 bases at V and 2 bases at J, with 15 bases between.

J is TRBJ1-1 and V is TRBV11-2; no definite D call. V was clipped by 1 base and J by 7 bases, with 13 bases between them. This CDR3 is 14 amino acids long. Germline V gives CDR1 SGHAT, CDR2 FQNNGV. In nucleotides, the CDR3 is TGTGCCAGCAGCTTAGGCGGCAGGACTGGTGAAGCTTTCTTT. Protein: CASSLGGRTGEAFF.

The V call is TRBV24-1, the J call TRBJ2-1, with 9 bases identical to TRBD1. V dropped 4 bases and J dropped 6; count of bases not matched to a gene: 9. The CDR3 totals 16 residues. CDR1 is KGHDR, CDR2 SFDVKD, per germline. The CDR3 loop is CATSEAGTGKGNEQFF. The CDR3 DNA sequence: TGTGCCACCAGTGAGGCCGGGACAGGGAAGGGCAATGAGCAGTTCTTC.

CDR3 coding DNA: TGTGCCAGTAGTTCTCTCGGACAGGGGACTGAAAAACTGTTTTTT. This codes for CASSSLGQGTEKLFF. The J gene is TRBJ1-4, the V gene TRBV19; 9 bases line up with TRBD1. Germline-derived CDR1 and CDR2 are LNHDA and SQIVND (reference sequence). CDR3 length: 15 amino acids. With 5 bases clipped from V and 7 bases from J, the junction kept 8 bases outside the gene matches.

The DNA of the CDR3 is TGTGCCAGCAGCTTAGGCGGGGCTCGCAATCAGCCCCAGCATTTT. Its translation: CASSLGGARNQPQHF. The chain joins TRBV7-2 to TRBJ1-5; TRBD1 might be the D (5 bases). The V and J ends lost 1 base and 2 bases respectively, with 9 bases between them. Looked up from germline, CDR1 is SGHTA and CDR2 is FQGNSA. The CDR3 is 15 residues long.

The CDR3 DNA is TGTGCCAGCAGCCCATACCGAGGACAGGGGAGTACTGAAGCTTTCTTT. Translated: CASSPYRGQGSTEAFF. V and J are TRBV3-1 (or the pseudogene TRBV3-2) and TRBJ1-1; 9 bases line up with TRBD1. This CDR3 comprises 16 residues. The trim removed 4 bases at V and 5 bases at J, leaving 11 bases unmatched. Germline lookup yields CDR1 LGHDT and CDR2 YNNKEL (reference sequence).

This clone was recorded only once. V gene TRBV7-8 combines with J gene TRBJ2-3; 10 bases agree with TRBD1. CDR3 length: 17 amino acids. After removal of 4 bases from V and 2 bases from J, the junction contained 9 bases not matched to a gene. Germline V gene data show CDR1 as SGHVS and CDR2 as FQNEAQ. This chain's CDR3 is CASSSRGGTGDTDTQYF. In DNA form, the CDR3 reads TGTGCCAGCAGCTCGAGGGGCGGGACAGGGGACACAGATACGCAGTATTTT.

The CDR3 loop reads CASRRDLSATQYF. The CDR3 DNA follows: TGTGCCAGCAGGCGGGACTTATCCGCGACCCAGTACTTC. The chain is built from TRBV6-5 and TRBJ2-5; D is possibly TRBD2 (6 bases). The CDR3 has 13 amino acids. The V end was cut by 6 bases, the J end by 7 bases, with 15 bases between. Germline CDR1 is MNHEY and CDR2 is SVGAGI.

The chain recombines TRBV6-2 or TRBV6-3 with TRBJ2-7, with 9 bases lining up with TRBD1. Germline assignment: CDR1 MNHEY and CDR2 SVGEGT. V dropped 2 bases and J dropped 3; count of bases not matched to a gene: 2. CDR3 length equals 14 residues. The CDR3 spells CASSYGTGNYEQYF. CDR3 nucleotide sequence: TGTGCCAGCAGTTACGGGACAGGGAACTACGAGCAGTACTTC.

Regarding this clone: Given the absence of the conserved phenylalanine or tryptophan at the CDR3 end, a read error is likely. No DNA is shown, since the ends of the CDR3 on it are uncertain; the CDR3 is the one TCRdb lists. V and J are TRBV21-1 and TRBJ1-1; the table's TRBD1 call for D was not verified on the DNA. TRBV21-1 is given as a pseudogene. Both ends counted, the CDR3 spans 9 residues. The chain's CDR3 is CAAYRTGSP.

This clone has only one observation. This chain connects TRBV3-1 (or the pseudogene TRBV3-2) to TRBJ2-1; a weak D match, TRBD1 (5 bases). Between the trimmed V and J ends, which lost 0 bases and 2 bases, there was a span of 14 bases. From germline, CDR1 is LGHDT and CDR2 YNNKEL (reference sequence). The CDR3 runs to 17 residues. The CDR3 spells CASSQEGLGNAYNEQFF. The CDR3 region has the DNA TGTGCCAGCAGCCAAGAGGGGCTGGGTAACGCCTACAATGAGCAGTTCTTC.

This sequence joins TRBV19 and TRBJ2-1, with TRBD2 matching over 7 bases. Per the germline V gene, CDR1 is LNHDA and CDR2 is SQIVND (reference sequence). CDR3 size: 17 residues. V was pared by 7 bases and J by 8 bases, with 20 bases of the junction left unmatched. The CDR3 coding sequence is TGTGCCAGTACCAGAATAGGGGCGGGAGTTGGTTCTGATGAGCAGTTCTTC. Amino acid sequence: CASTRIGAGVGSDEQFF.

Here the CDR3 reads CASSYRTSLTTGELFF. CDR3 in DNA: TGTGCCAGCAGTTATCGGACTAGCCTTACAACCGGGGAGCTGTTTTTT. The chain is built from TRBV27 and TRBJ2-2, with TRBD2 identical over 8 bases. J lost 5 bases, V lost 4 bases, and 9 bases had no gene match. This CDR3 spans 16 amino acids. CDR1 MNHEY and CDR2 SMNVEV come from the germline V gene (reference sequence).

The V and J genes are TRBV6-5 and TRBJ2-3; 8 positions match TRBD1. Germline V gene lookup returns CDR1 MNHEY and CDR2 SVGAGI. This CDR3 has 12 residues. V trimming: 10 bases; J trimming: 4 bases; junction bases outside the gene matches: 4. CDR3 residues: CATGQGPDTQYF. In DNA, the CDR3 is TGTGCCACCGGACAGGGTCCAGATACGCAGTATTTT.